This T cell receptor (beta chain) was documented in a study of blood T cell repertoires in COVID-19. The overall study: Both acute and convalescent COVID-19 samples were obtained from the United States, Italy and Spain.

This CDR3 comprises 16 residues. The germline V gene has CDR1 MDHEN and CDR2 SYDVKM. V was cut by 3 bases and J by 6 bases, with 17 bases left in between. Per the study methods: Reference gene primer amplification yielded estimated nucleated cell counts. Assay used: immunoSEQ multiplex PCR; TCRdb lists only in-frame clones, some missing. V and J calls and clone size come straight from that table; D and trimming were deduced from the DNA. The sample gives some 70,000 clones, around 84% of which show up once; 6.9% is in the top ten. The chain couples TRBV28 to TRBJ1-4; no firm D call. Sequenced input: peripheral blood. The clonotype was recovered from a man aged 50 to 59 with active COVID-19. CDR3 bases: TGTGCCAGCAGTTTGGGCATGGCCTCAAAAGATGAAAAACTGTTTTTT. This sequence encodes CASSLGMASKDEKLFF.